Each of the 28 T cell receptor beta chains below was sequenced from the same sample in a study of beta chain features in type 1 diabetes. Sequenced material consisted of expressed TCRB transcripts (all of the isolated RNA was reverse transcribed). Profiling relied on immunoSEQ multiplex PCR, and the TCRdb table lists in-frame clones only, not all of them. The table has about 620,000 clones, roughly 16% seen once. What was sequenced was naive CD4+ T cells from blood. These receptors were obtained from a young man in good health.

This clone was seen a few times. The chain joins TRBV4-2 to TRBJ2-1, with D tentatively TRBD2 (5 bases). The germline V gene encodes CDR1 LGHNA and CDR2 YNFKEQ. This CDR3 spans 16 amino acids. Between the trimmed V and J ends, which lost 0 bases and 9 bases, there was a span of 18 bases. DNA of the CDR3: TGTGCCAGCAGCCAAGAAGGGAGCGAGGGAATGGGTGAGCAGTTCTTC. Translated: CASSQEGSEGMGEQFF.

The chain links TRBV7-3 to TRBJ1-1, with unresolved D. The CDR3 contains 15 residues. Trimming shortened V by 2 bases and J by 1 base, and 11 bases separated the two germline ends. The germline V gene has CDR1 SGHTA and CDR2 FQGTGA. CDR3 in amino acids: CASSLVTLSNTEAFF. In DNA, the CDR3 is TGTGCCAGCAGCTTAGTCACGCTTTCGAACACTGAAGCTTTCTTT.

The chain joins TRBV29-1 to TRBJ1-1; 8 bases agree with TRBD1. The junction had 9 bases not matched to a gene; V was cut back by 6 bases and J by 0 bases. CDR1 and CDR2 from the germline V gene are SQVTM and ANQGSEA. The CDR3 loop spans 15 amino acids. The CDR3 sequence is CSVPGGAALNTEAFF. As DNA, the CDR3 is TGCAGCGTACCAGGGGGCGCAGCCTTGAACACTGAAGCTTTCTTT. Full variable domain (missing parts from reference TRBV29-1 and TRBJ1-1): SAVISQKPSRDICQRGTSLTIQCQVDSQVTMMFWYRQQPGQSLTLIATANQGSEATYESGFVIDKFPISRPNLTFSTLTVSNMSPEDSSIYLCSVPGGAALNTEAFFGQGTRLTVV.

In its sample, this clone was seen many times. The rearrangement links TRBV23-1 to TRBJ2-1; 10 bases fit TRBD1. TRBV23-1 is an ORF, and what it does is uncertain. The ends lost 9 bases at V and 4 bases at J; junction bases unmatched: 9. This CDR3 spans 15 amino acids. The DNA for the CDR3 is TGCGCCAGGAGGCCGGGACAGGGGATTTACAATGAGCAGTTCTTC. Encoded protein: CARRPGQGIYNEQFF.

In this sample, this clone turned up a few times. V is TRBV30 and J is TRBJ1-4, with 8 bases lining up with TRBD1. The germline V gene has CDR1 GTSNPN and CDR2 SVGIG (reference sequence). The CDR3 runs 15 residues. Losses at the gene ends were 7 bases for V and 0 bases for J; bases not matched to a gene: 7. As DNA, the CDR3 is TGTGCCTCCCGACAGGGGTCCACAACTAATGAAAAACTGTTTTTT. It translates to CASRQGSTTNEKLFF.

In this sample, this clone turned up a few times. The chain combines TRBV7-2 with TRBJ2-5; 8 nucleotides line up with TRBD1. Germline trimming cut 5 bases from V and 5 bases from J; bases unmatched to any gene: 7. Germline V lookup: CDR1 SGHTA, CDR2 FQGNSA. CDR3 length equals 14 residues. CDR3 nucleotides: TGTGCCAGCAGCCATCCAGGGGGCGGGGAGACCCAGTACTTC. The encoded protein is CASSHPGGGETQYF. Looking up the rest from reference TRBV7-2 and TRBJ2-5 gives the full variable domain: GAGVSQSPSNKVTEKGKDVELRCDPISGHTALYWYRQSLGQGLEFLIYFQGNSAPDKSGLPSDRFSAERTGGSVSTLTIQRTQQEDSAVYLCASSHPGGGETQYFGPGTRLLVL.

This clone has only a few counts. The J gene is TRBJ1-1, the V gene TRBV7-9; D is ambiguous. CDR3 size: 12 residues. V lost 5 bases, J lost 1 base, and 5 bases lay in between. Per germline, CDR1 SEHNR and CDR2 FQNEAQ (reference sequence). CDR3 amino acids: CASSVKNTEAFF. The CDR3 DNA follows: TGTGCCAGCAGCGTGAAGAACACTGAAGCTTTCTTT.

This clone occurred a few times. The gene calls are TRBV4-1 and TRBJ1-2, with TRBD1 matching 7 bases. The CDR3 consists of 14 residues. Looked up from germline, CDR1 is MGHRA and CDR2 is YSYEKL. After removal of 2 bases from V and 7 bases from J, the junction contained 7 bases not matched to a gene. The CDR3 DNA sequence: TGCGCCAGCAGCCAAATGAGACAGGGTCTTGGCTACACCTTC. Protein: CASSQMRQGLGYTF.

This clone was counted at least ten times. The gene calls are TRBV23-1 and TRBJ2-3; D tentatively fits TRBD1 or TRBD2 (5 bases each). TRBV23-1 is filed as an ORF, its function uncertain. V lost 0 bases to trimming and J lost 0 bases, with 10 bases between them. This CDR3 comprises 16 residues. As DNA, the CDR3 is TGCGCCAGCAGTCAATCGGGGGAGACTAGCACAGATACGCAGTATTTT. Translated: CASSQSGETSTDTQYF.

V gene TRBV7-2 combines with J gene TRBJ1-2; 11 nucleotides match TRBD1. The germline V gene encodes CDR1 SGHTA and CDR2 FQGNSA. The CDR3 runs 14 residues. Trimming took 5 bases from V and 3 from J; bases not matched to a gene: 2. The CDR3 is CASSLGQGDYGYTF. As DNA, the CDR3 is TGTGCCAGCAGCCTGGGACAGGGGGACTATGGCTACACCTTC.

This clone was detected only a few times. This chain connects TRBV9 to TRBJ1-2; D is uncertain. The CDR3 is 15 amino acids. CDR1 and CDR2 (germline): SGDLS, YYNGEE. V lost 2 bases and J lost 6, with 17 bases in between. CDR3 region: CASSVLTNTANGYTF. For the CDR3, the DNA is TGTGCCAGCAGCGTTCTCACCAACACAGCCAATGGCTACACCTTC.

V and J are TRBV11-3 and TRBJ2-3; 13 bases line up with TRBD2. The V segment lost 5 bases and the J segment 6 bases; nucleotides outside the gene matches: 5. The CDR3 has 15 amino acids. Germline V lookup: CDR1 SGHNT, CDR2 YENEEA. Written as DNA, the CDR3 is TGTGCCAGCAGCCCTGGACTAGCGGGAGCGGATACGCAGTATTTT. Protein sequence: CASSPGLAGADTQYF.

This sequence joins TRBV2 and TRBJ1-5, with TRBD1 as a possible D gene (5 bases). Looked up from germline, CDR1 is SNHLY and CDR2 is FYNNEI. The V and J ends lost 3 bases and 7 bases respectively, with 10 bases between them. The CDR3 loop spans 13 amino acids. In DNA, the CDR3 is TGTGCCAGCAGTGAGGCAGGGAAACAGCCCCAGCATTTT. Its protein is CASSEAGKQPQHF.

The chain has TRBV7-2 and TRBJ2-1; TRBD1 or TRBD2 may be the D gene (5 bases each). V was trimmed by 4 bases and J by 2 bases, leaving 18 bases between them. CDR3 length: 17 amino acids. Germline-derived CDR1 and CDR2 are SGHTA and FQGNSA. CDR3 sequence reads: CASSSQPGRATYNEQFF. As DNA, the CDR3 is TGTGCCAGCAGCTCTCAACCGGGACGAGCCACCTACAATGAGCAGTTCTTC.

The V and J genes are TRBV4-2 and TRBJ2-5; D perhaps matches TRBD1 (6 bases). CDR1 and CDR2 from the germline V gene are LGHNA and YNFKEQ. The V gene lost 2 bases and the J gene lost 6 bases, with 22 bases spanning the gap. The CDR3 is 17 amino acids. The CDR3 bases are TGTGCCAGCAGCCAACCCGGGGCAGGGGACGTTTTAAAGACCCAGTACTTC. It codes for CASSQPGAGDVLKTQYF.

V usage is TRBV5-1 and J usage is TRBJ1-5; D may be TRBD1 (5 bases). Deletions cut 1 base from V and 4 bases from J, with 6 bases between. Germline V CDR1 and CDR2: SGHRS, YFSETQ. This CDR3 has 13 residues. As DNA, the CDR3 is TGCGCCAGCAGCTTGTCAGGGAATCAGCCCCAGCATTTT. As protein: CASSLSGNQPQHF.

A remark on this clone: Other nucleotide sequences in the sample specify the same CDR3. The chain carries TRBV5-1 and TRBJ2-7; a weak D match, TRBD1 (5 bases). The CDR3 has 14 residues. V was shortened by 0 bases and J by 2 bases, with 9 bases between the two germline ends. The germline gives CDR1 SGHRS, CDR2 YFSETQ. The CDR3 is CASSLAPGPYEQYF. CDR3 nucleotide sequence: TGCGCCAGCAGCTTGGCCCCAGGGCCCTACGAGCAGTACTTC.

This clone has just a few counts. This chain uses TRBV7-9 with TRBJ1-2; D not certain. V was trimmed by 0 bases and J by 4 bases, leaving 6 bases between them. Per germline, CDR1 SEHNR and CDR2 FQNEAQ (reference sequence). The CDR3 has 13 residues. The CDR3 DNA sequence: TGTGCCAGCAGCTTAGCCGGGATCTATGGCTACACCTTC. Translation gives CASSLAGIYGYTF.

This chain joins TRBV5-1 and TRBJ1-1; D ambiguous. The CDR3 loop spans 13 amino acids. Germline CDR1 reads SGHRS; CDR2 reads YFSETQ. V was shortened by 0 bases and J by 7 bases, with 10 bases between the two germline ends. CDR3 coding DNA: TGCGCCAGCAGCTTGGGAGGGTTAGGTGAAGCTTTCTTT. It specifies CASSLGGLGEAFF.

The table lists this clone with a few counts. The chain links TRBV10-3 to TRBJ2-3; TRBD2 aligns across 9 bases. Losses at the gene ends were 10 bases for V and 3 bases for J; bases not matched to a gene: 8. CDR3 length equals 14 residues. Germline CDR1 ENHRY, CDR2 SYGVKD. In DNA, the CDR3 is TGTGCCACCCTTAGCGGGAGTTTGACAGATACGCAGTATTTT. This sequence encodes CATLSGSLTDTQYF.

J is TRBJ2-7 and V is TRBV7-8; 10 nucleotides align to TRBD1. After removal of 3 bases from V and 1 base from J, the junction contained 3 bases not matched to a gene. The CDR3 sequence is 15 residues long. CDR1 and CDR2 (germline): SGHVS, FQNEAQ. CDR3 bases: TGTGCCAGCAGCTTCCGGACAGGGGGATCCTACGAGCAGTACTTC. It specifies CASSFRTGGSYEQYF.

The chain links TRBV28 to TRBJ2-1; perhaps TRBD2 as D (5 bases). Germline V gene data show CDR1 as MDHEN and CDR2 as SYDVKM. The CDR3 consists of 12 residues. The ends were cut back, 6 bases at V and 10 bases at J, with 13 bases in the middle. The CDR3 loop reads CASRPASGEQFF. CDR3 DNA: TGTGCCAGCAGGCCGGCGTCGGGGGAGCAGTTCTTC.

A few counts support this clone. The sample carries other DNA sequences with the same CDR3. This chain uses TRBV7-9 with TRBJ1-5, with 7 bases aligning to TRBD1. CDR1 is SEHNR, CDR2 FQNEAQ, per germline (reference sequence). The CDR3 runs to 13 residues. J was trimmed by 6 bases and V by 1 base; bases with no gene match: 0. The CDR3: CASSLGQGQPQHF. The CDR3 DNA is TGTGCCAGCAGCTTAGGACAGGGTCAGCCCCAGCATTTT.

The chain carries TRBV5-4 and TRBJ1-4; D not certain. This CDR3 is built from 15 residues. Trimming shortened V by 4 bases and J by 7 bases, and 17 bases separated the two germline ends. Germline CDR1 SGHNT, CDR2 YYREEE (reference sequence). As DNA, the CDR3 is TGTGCCAGCAGCGGTAGGGCAGGTGCCAGTGAAAAACTGTTTTTT. Its protein product is CASSGRAGASEKLFF. Filled out from reference TRBV5-4 and TRBJ1-4, the complete variable domain reads ETGVTQSPTHLIKTRGQQVTLRCSSQSGHNTVSWYQQALGQGPQFIFQYYREEENGRGNFPPRFSGLQFPNYSSELNVNALELDDSALYLCASSGRAGASEKLFFGSGTQLSVL.

The chain uses TRBV7-9 and TRBJ2-1, with unresolved D. Trimming cost V 3 bases and J 4 bases, with 16 bases left between them. Looked up from germline, CDR1 is SEHNR and CDR2 is FQNEAQ (reference sequence). The CDR3 has 16 residues. The CDR3 nucleotides are TGTGCCAGCAGCTTTTCCCAGGAGTTGGGGTACAATGAGCAGTTCTTC. As protein: CASSFSQELGYNEQFF.

The table lists this clone with a few counts. V and J are TRBV20-1 and TRBJ2-7; D uncertain. Trimming left V 5 bases short and J 4 bases short, with 9 bases between. The CDR3 loop spans 11 amino acids. Germline CDR1 and CDR2: DFQATT and SNEGSKA (reference sequence). CDR3 loop: CSAPKVYEQYF. CDR3 DNA sequence: TGCAGTGCTCCCAAAGTGTACGAGCAGTACTTC.

Only a few counts were recorded for this clone. Here the CDR3 DNA reads TGCGCCAGCAGACCTAATCTAGCGGGCCAAGAGACCCAGTACTTC. Its protein is CASRPNLAGQETQYF. The gene calls are TRBV5-1 and TRBJ2-5, with 8 bases matching TRBD2. Trimming took 5 bases from V and 1 from J; bases not matched to a gene: 7. This CDR3 spans 15 amino acids. Germline V gives CDR1 SGHRS, CDR2 YFSETQ.

Of note for this clone: Compared with germline, one end of the junction differs, possibly owing to a read error. The rearrangement links TRBV25-1 to TRBJ2-7, with D hard to call. This CDR3 has 9 residues. CDR1 and CDR2 (germline): MGHDK, SYGVNS. Here the CDR3 reads CASRRERDF. CDR3 coding DNA: TGTGCCAGCAGGAGAGAACGGGACTTC.